These T cell receptor beta chains were read from a single sample in a study of blood T cell repertoires in COVID-19. Assay used: immunoSEQ multiplex PCR; TCRdb lists only in-frame clones, some missing. Among 200,000 to 300,000 clones, 91% were seen once, and the ten largest hold under 3%. Sequenced material: peripheral blood. The receptors were sampled from a person in their late teens or twenties with COVID-19, enrolled during active disease. Both conserved end residues are part of each CDR3. The order of the fields is J gene, D gene, clone size, V gene, CDR3 protein, CDR3 DNA. D genes are given only for firm matches. The listing skips clone size in some rows; elsewhere it reads once, few, many or a size class.

TRBJ2-1 | TRBD2 | NA | TRBV28 | CASSPAAGRAENEQFF | TGTGCCAGCAGTCCCGCGGCCGGGAGGGCCGAAAATGAGCAGTTCTTC
TRBJ2-3 | TRBD1 | NA | TRBV30 | CAWAGQGEADTQYF | TGTGCCTGGGCGGGACAGGGGGAGGCAGATACGCAGTATTTT
TRBJ2-1 | NA | NA | TRBV9 | CASSDRRVHLAPYNEQFF | TGTGCCAGCAGCGATAGGAGGGTCCACCTTGCCCCCTACAATGAGCAGTTCTTC
TRBJ1-4 | NA | NA | TRBV28 | CASSTATNEKLFF | TGTGCCAGCAGTACAGCAACTAATGAAAAACTGTTTTTT
TRBJ2-5 | TRBD2 | NA | TRBV3-1/TRBV3-2 | CASSQDVAGGETQYF | TGTGCCAGCAGCCAAGACGTAGCGGGGGGAGAGACCCAGTACTTC
TRBJ2-1 | NA | NA | TRBV14 | CASSQGPTRGHYNEQFF | TGTGCCAGCAGCCAAGGGCCCACGCGCGGTCATTACAATGAGCAGTTCTTC
TRBJ1-4 | TRBD1 | NA | TRBV5-1 | CASSLRQGFDEKLFF | TGCGCCAGCAGTTTGAGACAGGGTTTTGATGAAAAACTGTTTTTT
TRBJ1-3 | NA | NA | TRBV5-1 | CASSLVSSGNTIYF | TGCGCCAGCAGCTTGGTGAGCTCTGGAAACACCATATATTTT
TRBJ2-6 | TRBD1 | NA | TRBV2 | CASSDRQGVLSGANVLTF | TGTGCCAGCAGTGATCGGCAGGGGGTCCTCTCTGGGGCCAACGTCCTGACTTTC
TRBJ1-1 | NA | NA | TRBV21-1 | CASSCPQGAKSTEAFF | TGTGCCAGCAGCTGCCCACAGGGGGCCAAGAGCACTGAAGCTTTCTTT
TRBJ2-1 | TRBD2 | NA | TRBV5-1 | CASSLEGLAGAPPTNEQFF | TGCGCCAGCAGCTTGGAGGGTCTAGCGGGGGCCCCCCCCACGAATGAGCAGTTCTTC
TRBJ2-7 | NA | NA | TRBV7-9 | CATEIVAESQYEQYF | TGTGCCACCGAAATAGTAGCGGAAAGCCAATACGAGCAGTACTTC
TRBJ2-1 | NA | NA | TRBV6-4 | CASSDSKNSYNEQFF | TGTGCCAGCAGTGACTCCAAAAACTCCTACAATGAGCAGTTCTTC
TRBJ1-1 | TRBD1 | NA | TRBV7-9 | CASSRRDSEAFF | TGTGCCAGCAGCCGTCGGGACAGTGAAGCTTTCTTT
TRBJ2-7 | TRBD2 | NA | TRBV9 | CASSVDLAGDREQYF | TGTGCCAGCAGCGTAGATTTAGCGGGAGACCGTGAGCAGTACTTC
TRBJ1-5 | TRBD1 | once | TRBV7-2 | CASSRQGLYQPQHF | TGTGCCAGCAGCAGACAGGGCCTCTATCAGCCCCAGCATTTT
TRBJ2-1 | NA | NA | TRBV24-1 | CATSDLGPGSYNEQFF | TGTGCCACCAGTGATTTGGGGCCAGGCTCCTACAATGAGCAGTTCTTC
TRBJ2-5 | NA | NA | TRBV19 | CASSPTGGETQYF | TGTGCCAGTAGTCCGACAGGAGGAGAGACCCAGTACTTC
TRBJ2-3 | NA | NA | TRBV10-3 | CAISGQGGGTDTQYF | TGTGCCATCAGTGGACAGGGCGGGGGCACAGATACGCAGTATTTT
TRBJ2-3 | TRBD2 | NA | TRBV24-1 | CATSDLGLAGGTDTQYF | TGTGCCACCAGTGATTTAGGACTAGCGGGGGGCACAGATACGCAGTATTTT
TRBJ1-1 | TRBD1 | NA | TRBV5-4 | CASSLTQTGAEAFF | TGTGCCAGCAGCTTGACCCAGACAGGGGCTGAAGCTTTCTTT
TRBJ2-4 | TRBD1 | NA | TRBV5-1 | CASSSGTGVGIQYF | TGCGCCAGCAGCTCCGGGACAGGGGTGGGCATTCAGTACTTC
TRBJ2-2 | TRBD1 | NA | TRBV25-1 | CASSLRTGFAGELFF | TGTGCCAGCAGTTTAAGGACAGGGTTTGCCGGGGAGCTGTTTTTT
TRBJ1-1 | TRBD1 | NA | TRBV30 | CAWSRGQWVNTEAFF | TGTGCCTGGAGCAGGGGGCAATGGGTGAACACTGAAGCTTTCTTT
TRBJ2-7 | NA | NA | TRBV5-1 | CASSLNPYEQYF | TGCGCCAGCAGCTTAAATCCTTACGAGCAGTACTTC
TRBJ2-1 | TRBD1 | NA | TRBV6-1 | CASSEAPGQNYNEQFF | TGTGCCAGCAGTGAAGCACCGGGACAGAACTACAATGAGCAGTTCTTC
TRBJ2-4 | NA | NA | TRBV7-9 | CASTDSRGRDQYF | TGTGCCAGCACCGACTCAAGGGGCCGCGATCAGTACTTC
TRBJ2-2 | TRBD2 | NA | TRBV19 | CASRRPGGDTGELFF | TGTGCCAGTAGAAGACCGGGGGGTGACACCGGGGAGCTGTTTTTT
TRBJ2-1 | TRBD2 | NA | TRBV11-2 | CASSPLAGVTYNEQFF | TGTGCCAGCAGCCCACTAGCGGGAGTAACCTACAATGAGCAGTTCTTC
TRBJ2-1 | NA | NA | TRBV4-1 | CASSQDPPGGTTNNEQFF | TGCGCCAGCAGCCAAGACCCTCCGGGCGGGACCACGAACAATGAGCAGTTCTTC
TRBJ1-4 | NA | NA | TRBV4-2 | CASSQGRTQEKLFF | TGTGCCAGCAGCCAAGGAAGAACCCAGGAAAAACTGTTTTTT
TRBJ2-7 | TRBD1 | NA | TRBV9 | CASSIGTAPSYEQYF | TGTGCCAGCAGTATAGGGACAGCGCCTTCCTACGAGCAGTACTTC